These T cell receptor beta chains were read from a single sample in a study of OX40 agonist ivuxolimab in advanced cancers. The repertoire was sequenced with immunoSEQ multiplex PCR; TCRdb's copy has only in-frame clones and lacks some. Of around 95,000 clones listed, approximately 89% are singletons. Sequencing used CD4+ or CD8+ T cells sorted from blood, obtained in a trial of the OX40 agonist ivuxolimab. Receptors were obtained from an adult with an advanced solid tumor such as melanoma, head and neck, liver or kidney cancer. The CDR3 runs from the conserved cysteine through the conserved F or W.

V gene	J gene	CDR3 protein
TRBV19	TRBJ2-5	CASSISSGSGETQYF
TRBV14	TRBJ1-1	CASSQVLTVEAFF
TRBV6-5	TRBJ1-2	CASTRGQGNYGYTF
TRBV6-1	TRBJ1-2	CASSEGRNQGNYGYTF
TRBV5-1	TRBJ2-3	CASSNIGFTDTQYF
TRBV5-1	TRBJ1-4	CASSSGTGFNNEKLFF
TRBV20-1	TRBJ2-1	CSARHNEQFF
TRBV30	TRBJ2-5	CAWSVGSGIRETQYF
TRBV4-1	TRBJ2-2	CASAQGTSLLRELFF
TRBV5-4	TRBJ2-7	CASSPGGRGTYEQYF
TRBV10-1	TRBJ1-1	CASSDYRGSTNTEAFF
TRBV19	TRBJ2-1	CASSIIGTRDNEQFF
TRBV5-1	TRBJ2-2	CASSLGAPSGELFF
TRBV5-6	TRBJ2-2	CASSLPIGELFF
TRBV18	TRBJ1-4	CASSPGGWQAIRNEKLFF
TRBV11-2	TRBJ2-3	CASSQEAAVGLDTQYF
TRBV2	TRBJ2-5	CASSGGLERETQYF
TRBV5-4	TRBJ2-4	CASSPQTPASSKNIQYF
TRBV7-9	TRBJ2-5	CASSLTGDQETQYF
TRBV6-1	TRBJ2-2	CASSEMRTLANTGELFF
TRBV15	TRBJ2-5	CATSRVGSPQETQYF
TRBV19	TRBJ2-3	CASSIYSENTQYF
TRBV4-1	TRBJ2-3	CASSQDFGTSGAFTDTQYF
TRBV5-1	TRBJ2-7	CASSLDAIYEQYF
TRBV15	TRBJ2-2	CATSRVTSGRHTGELFF
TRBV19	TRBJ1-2	CASSIGGTGAVGYTF
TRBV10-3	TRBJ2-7	CAISRGGTSDEQYF
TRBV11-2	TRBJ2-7	CASSQRDRLNEQYF
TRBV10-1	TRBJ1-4	CASSENSGNEKLFF
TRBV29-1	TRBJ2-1	CSVEASGKNQNEQFF
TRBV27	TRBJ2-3	CASSLRQFTDTQYF
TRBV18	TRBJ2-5	CASSHTTGEETQYF
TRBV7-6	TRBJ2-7	CASSLGRRYEQYF
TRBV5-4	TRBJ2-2	CASSSDPAGELFF
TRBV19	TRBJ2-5	CASSILGGAETQYF
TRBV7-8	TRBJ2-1	CASRGIPNNNEQFF
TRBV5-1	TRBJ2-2	CASSTLTGGDTGELFF
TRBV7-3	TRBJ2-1	CASSSAGGYNEQFF
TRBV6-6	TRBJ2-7	CASSTKLAGGEQYF
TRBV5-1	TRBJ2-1	CASSFSGGGLSSYNEQFF
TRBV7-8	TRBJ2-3	CASSFLVDTQYF
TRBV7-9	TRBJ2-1	CASSLDLVGDNEQFF
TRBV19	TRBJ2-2	CASNLNTGELFF
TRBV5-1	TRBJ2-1	CASSSRTSGAYNEQFF
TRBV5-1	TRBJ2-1	CASSLGQGTGGRGEQFF